This entry lists 18 T cell receptor beta chains sequenced from one sample in a study of blood T cell repertoires in COVID-19. Clones were read by immunoSEQ multiplex PCR, and TCRdb kept only the in-frame ones, dropping some. The sample consists of approximately 200,000 clones, around 83% of them appearing once. The sample was peripheral blood. The receptors shown here come from a woman between 50 and 59 years old with acute or convalescent COVID-19.

The chain joins TRBV28 to TRBJ2-1, with 13 bases that match TRBD2. Per the germline V gene, CDR1 is MDHEN and CDR2 is SYDVKM. CDR3 size: 14 residues. Unmatched junction bases numbered 3, after V lost 6 bases and J lost 7 bases. CDR3 in amino acids: CASRGLAGWNEQFF. The CDR3 DNA reads TGTGCCAGCAGGGGACTAGCGGGGTGGAATGAGCAGTTCTTC.

The V and J genes are TRBV7-6 and TRBJ2-1; 8 bases fit TRBD2. The CDR3 contains 17 residues. V trimming: 5 bases; J trimming: 0 bases; junction bases outside the gene matches: 9. Germline CDR1 reads SGHVS; CDR2 reads FNYEAQ. This chain's CDR3 is CASSLIAGLSSYNEQFF. CDR3 nucleotides: TGTGCCAGCAGCCTTATAGCGGGATTGAGCTCCTACAATGAGCAGTTCTTC. The full variable domain, its missing parts supplied by reference TRBV7-6 and TRBJ2-1, is GAGVSQSPRYKVTKRGQDVALRCDPISGHVSLYWYRQALGQGPEFLTYFNYEAQQDKSGLPNDRFSAERPEGSISTLTIQRTEQRDSAMYRCASSLIAGLSSYNEQFFGPGTRLTVL.

The rearrangement uses TRBV13 and TRBJ2-1, with 7 positions matching TRBD1. The germline V gene has CDR1 PRHDT and CDR2 FYEKMQ (reference sequence). J lost 5 bases, V lost 5 bases, and 3 bases had no gene match. This CDR3 spans 13 amino acids. CDR3 bases: TGTGCCAGCAGCGGGACAGCGAACAATGAGCAGTTCTTC. Translated: CASSGTANNEQFF.

V and J are TRBV15 and TRBJ1-2; D is possibly TRBD1 (6 bases). Trimming left V 1 base short and J 6 bases short, with 9 bases between. Germline CDR1 LNHNV, CDR2 YYDKDF (reference sequence). This CDR3 is 13 amino acids long. CDR3 sequence (DNA): TGTGCCACCAGCAGAGGGGACACAGATGGCTACACCTTC. It translates to CATSRGDTDGYTF.

The gene calls are TRBV29-1 and TRBJ1-5; D might be TRBD1 (6 bases). Germline loops: CDR1 SQVTM, CDR2 ANQGSEA. The CDR3 consists of 13 residues. The V end was cut by 4 bases, the J end by 0 bases, with 7 bases between. As DNA, the CDR3 is TGCAGCGTTGCAGGGGATAGCAATCAGCCCCAGCATTTT. Translating gives CSVAGDSNQPQHF. Variable domain in full (rest from reference TRBV29-1 and TRBJ1-5): SAVISQKPSRDICQRGTSLTIQCQVDSQVTMMFWYRQQPGQSLTLIATANQGSEATYESGFVIDKFPISRPNLTFSTLTVSNMSPEDSSIYLCSVAGDSNQPQHFGDGTRLSIL.

This clone was recorded a few times. This sequence joins TRBV4-3 and TRBJ1-6, with D possibly matching TRBD1 (5 bases). CDR3 length equals 15 residues. Germline-derived CDR1 and CDR2 are LGHNA and YSLEER. Trimming cost V 2 bases and J 3 bases, with 8 bases left between them. The CDR3 loop is CASSQLQGYNSPLHF. DNA for the CDR3: TGCGCCAGCAGCCAACTCCAGGGCTATAATTCACCCCTCCACTTT.

This clone was counted only a few times. The J gene is TRBJ1-3, the V gene TRBV30; 7 bases are shared with TRBD1. CDR3 length: 15 amino acids. Losses at the gene ends were 0 bases for V and 4 bases for J; bases not matched to a gene: 6. Germline V CDR1 and CDR2: GTSNPN, SVGIG (reference sequence). CDR3 amino acids: CAWSVPTGWGNTIYF. In nucleotides, the CDR3 is TGTGCCTGGAGTGTCCCGACAGGGTGGGGAAACACCATATATTTT.

The chain carries TRBV9 and TRBJ2-1, with 9 bases fitting TRBD2. Per germline, CDR1 SGDLS and CDR2 YYNGEE. The CDR3 has 14 amino acids. Trimming took 4 bases from V and 9 from J; bases not matched to a gene: 8. This chain's CDR3 is CASSFAGGPGEQFF. The CDR3 DNA follows: TGTGCCAGCAGCTTTGCGGGGGGGCCTGGTGAGCAGTTCTTC.

The chain links TRBV2 to TRBJ2-2, with D possibly being TRBD1 (6 bases). The CDR3 sequence is 13 residues long. V dropped 5 bases and J dropped 8 bases, with 12 bases sitting between them. Germline V lookup: CDR1 SNHLY, CDR2 FYNNEI. CDR3 region: CASSTGLVGELFF. Here the CDR3 DNA reads TGTGCCAGCAGTACAGGGTTGGTAGGGGAGCTGTTTTTT.

The chain recombines TRBV11-2 with TRBJ2-1, with 8 bases identical to TRBD2. The CDR3 is 16 residues long. Trimming at V came to 1 base and at J to 3 bases, leaving 5 bases not matched to a gene. Germline CDR1 reads SGHAT; CDR2 reads FQNNGV. The CDR3 DNA follows: TGTGCCAGCAGCTTAGGGGCTAGCGGGCGCTACAATGAGCAGTTCTTC. As protein: CASSLGASGRYNEQFF.

This chain links TRBV28 with TRBJ2-7; tentative D call: TRBD1 (6 bases). The CDR3 has 14 amino acids. Trimming stripped 6 bases from V and 2 bases from J, with 14 bases between. Germline V gene data show CDR1 as MDHEN and CDR2 as SYDVKM. CDR3 in amino acids: CASSPADRPYEQYF. CDR3 coding DNA: TGTGCCAGCAGCCCTGCGGACAGACCCTACGAGCAGTACTTC.

This chain joins TRBV21-1 and TRBJ2-1; TRBD2, as called in the table, went unchecked against the DNA. TRBV21-1 corresponds to a pseudogene. CDR3 length equals 13 residues. The CDR3 region has the DNA TGTGCCAGCAGCGCGGGACTAAACAATGAGCAGTTCTTC. Translated: CASSAGLNNEQFF.

This chain joins TRBV6-5 and TRBJ1-2; 7 bases are shared with TRBD1. The germline gives CDR1 MNHEY, CDR2 SVGAGI. V trimming: 2 bases; J trimming: 4 bases; junction bases outside the gene matches: 7. CDR3 length: 15 amino acids. The CDR3 sequence is CASSYRGTAFYGYTF. CDR3 bases: TGTGCCAGCAGTTACAGGGGGACAGCCTTCTATGGCTACACCTTC.

This clone was seen more than once but under ten times. The rearrangement links TRBV13 to TRBJ1-2; 9 bases align to TRBD1. After removal of 4 bases from V and 8 bases from J, the junction contained 8 bases not matched to a gene. CDR3 size: 14 residues. CDR1 and CDR2 (germline): PRHDT, FYEKMQ (reference sequence). CDR3 in DNA: TGTGCCAGCAGCTCCGGGACAGGGATGAAGGGCTACACCTTC. Its translation is CASSSGTGMKGYTF.

This clone has more than one count but fewer than ten. V usage is TRBV4-2 and J usage is TRBJ1-6; 9 bases agree with TRBD1. Germline V CDR1 and CDR2: LGHNA, YNFKEQ. The CDR3 is 17 amino acids. V lost 3 bases, J lost 9 bases, and 12 bases stayed unmatched. The CDR3 is CASSHLAGTGTGSPLHF. CDR3 DNA sequence: TGTGCCAGCAGCCACCTAGCCGGGACAGGGACGGGTTCACCCCTCCACTTT.

In the case of this clone: The junction does not match germline at one end; this may be a read error. V gene TRBV7-7 combines with J gene TRBJ2-5, with TRBD2 matching over 8 bases. CDR3 length equals 17 residues. The germline CDR1 and CDR2 sequences are SSHAT and FNYEAQ (reference sequence). In DNA form, the CDR3 reads TGTGCTAGCAGCTTAGGCGGGTTAGCGGGGACCAAAGAGACCCAGTACTTC. Its protein is CASSLGGLAGTKETQYF.

The rearrangement joins TRBV28 to TRBJ2-5, with a possible D match to TRBD1 (6 bases). The CDR3 totals 15 residues. Germline assignment: CDR1 MDHEN and CDR2 SYDVKM. Trimming pared 3 bases from V and 3 bases from J, leaving 14 bases between. This chain's CDR3 is CASSLGDNREETQYF. CDR3 DNA: TGTGCCAGCAGTTTGGGGGACAACCGAGAAGAGACCCAGTACTTC. The whole variable domain, remainder taken from reference TRBV28 and TRBJ2-5, is DVKVTQSSRYLVKRTGEKVFLECVQDMDHENMFWYRQDPGLGLRLIYFSYDVKMKEKGDIPEGYSVSREKKERFSLILESASTNQTSMYLCASSLGDNREETQYFGPGTRLLVL.

The chain is built from TRBV18 and TRBJ1-6; TRBD1 is a possible D gene (5 bases). V lost 2 bases, J lost 6 bases, and 11 bases lay in between. Germline V gene sequence: CDR1 KGHSH, CDR2 LQKENI. This CDR3 is built from 15 residues. DNA of the CDR3: TGTGCCAGCTCACCAGGGGCGCAGGGTAATTCACCCCTCCACTTT. Translation gives CASSPGAQGNSPLHF. Together with reference TRBV18 and TRBJ1-6, the CDR3 gives the full variable domain: NAGVMQNPRHLVRRRGQEARLRCSPMKGHSHVYWYRQLPEEGLKFMVYLQKENIIDESGMPKERFSAEFPKEGPSILRIQQVVRGDSAAYFCASSPGAQGNSPLHFGNGTRLTVT.